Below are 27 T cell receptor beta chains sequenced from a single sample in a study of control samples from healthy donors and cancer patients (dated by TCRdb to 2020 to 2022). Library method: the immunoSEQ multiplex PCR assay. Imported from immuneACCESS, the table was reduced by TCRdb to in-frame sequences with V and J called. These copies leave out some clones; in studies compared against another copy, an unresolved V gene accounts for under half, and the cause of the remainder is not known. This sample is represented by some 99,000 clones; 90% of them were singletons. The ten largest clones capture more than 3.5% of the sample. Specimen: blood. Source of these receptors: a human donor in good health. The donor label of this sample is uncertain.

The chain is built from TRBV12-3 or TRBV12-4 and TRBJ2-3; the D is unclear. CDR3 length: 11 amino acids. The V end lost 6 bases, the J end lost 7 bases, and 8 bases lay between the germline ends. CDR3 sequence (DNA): TGTGCCAGCAGCCTGCGGCATACGCAGTATTTT. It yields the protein CASSLRHTQYF.

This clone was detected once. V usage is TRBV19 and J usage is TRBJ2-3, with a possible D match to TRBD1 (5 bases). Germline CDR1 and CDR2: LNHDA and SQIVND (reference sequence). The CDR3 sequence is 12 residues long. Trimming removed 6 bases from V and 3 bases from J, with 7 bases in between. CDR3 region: CASRAGTDTQYF. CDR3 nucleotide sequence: TGTGCCAGTAGAGCAGGGACAGATACGCAGTATTTT.

For the CDR3, the DNA is TGCGCCAGCAGCTATCGGGACTTAAGCTCCTACAATGAGCAGTTCTTC. Translating gives CASSYRDLSSYNEQFF. The gene calls are TRBV5-1 and TRBJ2-1; a weak D match, TRBD2 (6 bases). This CDR3 is 16 amino acids long. Germline V CDR1 and CDR2: SGHRS, YFSETQ. V was pared by 3 bases and J by 0 bases, with 13 bases between.

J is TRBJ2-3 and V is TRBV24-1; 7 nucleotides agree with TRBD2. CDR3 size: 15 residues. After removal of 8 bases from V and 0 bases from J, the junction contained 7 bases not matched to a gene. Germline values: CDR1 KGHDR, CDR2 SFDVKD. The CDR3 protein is CATNPGAGSTDTQYF. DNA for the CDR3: TGTGCCACCAATCCAGGAGCGGGGAGCACAGATACGCAGTATTTT.

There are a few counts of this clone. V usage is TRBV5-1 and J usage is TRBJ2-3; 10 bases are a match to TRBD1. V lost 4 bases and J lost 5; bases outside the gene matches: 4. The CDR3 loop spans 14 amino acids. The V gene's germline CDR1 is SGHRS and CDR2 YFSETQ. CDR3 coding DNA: TGCGCCAGCAGCCGGGGACAGGGGTTAGATACGCAGTATTTT. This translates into CASSRGQGLDTQYF. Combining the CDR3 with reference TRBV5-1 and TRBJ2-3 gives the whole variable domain KAGVTQTPRYLIKTRGQQVTLSCSPISGHRSVSWYQQTPGQGLQFLFEYFSETQRNKGNFPGRFSGRQFSNSRSEMNVSTLELGDSALYLCASSRGQGLDTQYFGPGTRLTVL.

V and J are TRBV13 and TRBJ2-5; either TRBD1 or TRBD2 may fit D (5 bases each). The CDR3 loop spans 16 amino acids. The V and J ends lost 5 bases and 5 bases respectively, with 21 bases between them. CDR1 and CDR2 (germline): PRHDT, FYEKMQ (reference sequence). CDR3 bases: TGTGCCAGCAGCCAGTCCGGGACCTCAAAATCGGAGACCCAGTACTTC. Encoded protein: CASSQSGTSKSETQYF.

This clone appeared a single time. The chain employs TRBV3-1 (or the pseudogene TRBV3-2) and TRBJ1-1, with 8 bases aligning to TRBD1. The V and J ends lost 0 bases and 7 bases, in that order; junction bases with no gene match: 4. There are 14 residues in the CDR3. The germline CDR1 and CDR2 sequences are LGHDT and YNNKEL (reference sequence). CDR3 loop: CASSQDSGQGEAFF. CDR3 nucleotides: TGTGCCAGCAGCCAAGATAGTGGACAGGGTGAAGCTTTCTTT.

CDR3 in amino acids: CATENYGYTF. Written as DNA, the CDR3 is TGTGCCACCGAGAACTATGGCTACACCTTC. This chain uses TRBV25-1 with TRBJ1-2; no firm D call. Between the trimmed V and J ends, which lost 10 bases and 2 bases, there was a span of 5 bases. CDR1 is MGHDK, CDR2 SYGVNS, per germline. The CDR3 has 10 amino acids.

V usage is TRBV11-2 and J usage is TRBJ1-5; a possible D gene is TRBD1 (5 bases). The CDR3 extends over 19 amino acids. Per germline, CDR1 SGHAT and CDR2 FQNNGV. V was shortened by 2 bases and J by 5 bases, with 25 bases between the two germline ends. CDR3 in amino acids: CASSLKWSVKAGKDQPQHF. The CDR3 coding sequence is TGTGCCAGCAGCTTAAAGTGGTCTGTTAAGGCAGGGAAGGATCAGCCCCAGCATTTT. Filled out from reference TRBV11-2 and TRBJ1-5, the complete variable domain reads EAGVAQSPRYKIIEKRQSVAFWCNPISGHATLYWYQQILGQGPKLLIQFQNNGVVDDSQLPKDRFSAERLKGVDSTLKIQPAKLEDSAVYLCASSLKWSVKAGKDQPQHFGDGTRLSIL.

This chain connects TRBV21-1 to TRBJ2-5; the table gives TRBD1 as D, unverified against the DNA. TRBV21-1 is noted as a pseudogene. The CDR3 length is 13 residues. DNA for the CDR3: TGTGCCAGTTCGGTTGGGGGCTGGGAGACCCAGTACTTC. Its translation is CASSVGGWETQYF.

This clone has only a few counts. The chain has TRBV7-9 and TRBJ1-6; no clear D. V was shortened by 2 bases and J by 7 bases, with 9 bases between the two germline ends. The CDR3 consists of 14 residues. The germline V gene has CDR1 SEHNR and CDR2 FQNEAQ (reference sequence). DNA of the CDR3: TGTGCCAGCAGCTTAATAGTGGCAAATTCACCCCTCCACTTT. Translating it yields CASSLIVANSPLHF.

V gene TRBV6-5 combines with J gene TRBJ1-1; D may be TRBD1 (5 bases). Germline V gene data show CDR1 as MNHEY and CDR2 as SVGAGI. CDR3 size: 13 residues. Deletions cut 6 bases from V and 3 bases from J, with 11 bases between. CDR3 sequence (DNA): TGTGCCAGCAGACATACAGGTTACACTGAAGCTTTCTTT. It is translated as CASRHTGYTEAFF.

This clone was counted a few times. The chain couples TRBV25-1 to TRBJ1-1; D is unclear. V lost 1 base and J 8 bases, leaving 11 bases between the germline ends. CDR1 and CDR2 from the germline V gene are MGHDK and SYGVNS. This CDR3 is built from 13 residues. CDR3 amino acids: CASSELIEREAFF. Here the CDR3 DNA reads TGTGCCAGCAGTGAATTAATAGAGCGAGAAGCTTTCTTT.

The CDR3 sequence: CASSLAGANTGELFF. In DNA, the CDR3 is TGCGCCAGCAGCTTGGCGGGGGCGAACACCGGGGAGCTGTTTTTT. The rearrangement uses TRBV5-1 and TRBJ2-2, with D tentatively TRBD2 (6 bases). Germline V gives CDR1 SGHRS, CDR2 YFSETQ. Trimming removed 0 bases at V and 0 bases at J, with 6 bases between. This CDR3 spans 15 amino acids.

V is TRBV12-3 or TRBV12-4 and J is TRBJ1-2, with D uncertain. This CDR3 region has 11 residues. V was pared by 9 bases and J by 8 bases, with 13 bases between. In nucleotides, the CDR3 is TGTGCCAGTTTAGGGAGATCCGGCTACACCTTC. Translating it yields CASLGRSGYTF.

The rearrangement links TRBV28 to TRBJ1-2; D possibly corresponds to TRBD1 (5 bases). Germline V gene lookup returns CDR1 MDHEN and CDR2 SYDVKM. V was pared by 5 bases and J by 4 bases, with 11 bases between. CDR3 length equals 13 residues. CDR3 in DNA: TGTGCCAGCAGTCAACGGACATTCTATGGCTACACCTTC. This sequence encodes CASSQRTFYGYTF.

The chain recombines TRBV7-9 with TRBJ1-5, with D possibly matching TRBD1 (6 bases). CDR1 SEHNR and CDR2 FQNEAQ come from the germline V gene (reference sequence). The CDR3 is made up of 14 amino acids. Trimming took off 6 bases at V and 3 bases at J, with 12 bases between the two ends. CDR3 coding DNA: TGTGCCAGCAGTCTCGGACAGCCCAATCAGCCCCAGCATTTT. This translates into CASSLGQPNQPQHF.

CDR3 loop: CASSVEHPAQGYTF. The CDR3 nucleotides read TGCGCCAGCAGCGTGGAGCACCCGGCCCAAGGCTACACCTTC. The chain uses TRBV5-1 and TRBJ1-2; no clear D gene. Trimming removed 4 bases at V and 8 bases at J, with 18 bases between. CDR3 length: 14 amino acids. Germline V gene sequence: CDR1 SGHRS, CDR2 YFSETQ.

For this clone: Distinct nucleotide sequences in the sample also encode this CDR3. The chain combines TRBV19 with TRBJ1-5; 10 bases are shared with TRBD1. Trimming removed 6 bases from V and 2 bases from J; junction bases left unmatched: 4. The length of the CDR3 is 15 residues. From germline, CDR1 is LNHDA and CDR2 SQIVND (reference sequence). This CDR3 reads CASSAGTGGNQPQHF. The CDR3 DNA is TGTGCCAGTAGCGCCGGGACAGGGGGCAATCAGCCCCAGCATTTT. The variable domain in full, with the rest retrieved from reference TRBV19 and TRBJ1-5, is DGGITQSPKYLFRKEGQNVTLSCEQNLNHDAMYWYRQDPGQGLRLIYYSQIVNDFQKGDIAEGYSVSREKKESFPLTVTSAQKNPTAFYLCASSAGTGGNQPQHFGDGTRLSIL.

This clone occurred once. This CDR3 is CASSPATGAGNEQFF. The CDR3 bases are TGTGCCAGCAGCCCCGCGACAGGGGCGGGCAATGAGCAGTTCTTC. V usage is TRBV5-6 and J usage is TRBJ2-1, with TRBD1 identical over 8 bases. CDR1 SGHDT and CDR2 YYEEEE come from the germline V gene. The J segment lost 6 bases and the V segment lost 4 bases, leaving 9 bases of the junction unmatched. The CDR3 runs 15 residues.

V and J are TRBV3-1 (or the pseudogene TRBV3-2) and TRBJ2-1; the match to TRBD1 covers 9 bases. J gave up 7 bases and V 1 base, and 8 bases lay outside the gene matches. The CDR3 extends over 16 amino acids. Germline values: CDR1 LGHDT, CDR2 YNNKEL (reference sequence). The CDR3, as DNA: TGTGCCAGCAGCCAAGCTACCGGGACAGGGAGGAATGAGCAGTTCTTC. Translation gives CASSQATGTGRNEQFF.

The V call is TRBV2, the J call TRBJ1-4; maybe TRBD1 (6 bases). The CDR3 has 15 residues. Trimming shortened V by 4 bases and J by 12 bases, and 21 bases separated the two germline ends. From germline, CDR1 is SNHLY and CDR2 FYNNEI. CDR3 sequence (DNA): TGTGCCAGCAGTGGATCCGGAGGACAGATAAGGGAACTGTTTTTT. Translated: CASSGSGGQIRELFF.

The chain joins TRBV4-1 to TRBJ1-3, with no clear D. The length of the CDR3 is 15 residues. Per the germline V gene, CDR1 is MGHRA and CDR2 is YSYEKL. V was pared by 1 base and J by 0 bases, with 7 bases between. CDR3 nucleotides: TGCGCCAGCAGCCAAGCCGACACCTCTGGAAACACCATATATTTT. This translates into CASSQADTSGNTIYF.

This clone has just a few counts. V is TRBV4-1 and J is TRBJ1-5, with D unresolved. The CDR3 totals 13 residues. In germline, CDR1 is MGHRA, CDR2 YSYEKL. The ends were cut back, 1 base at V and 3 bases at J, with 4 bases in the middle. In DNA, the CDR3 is TGCGCCAGCAGCCAAGGAATCAATCAGCCCCAGCATTTT. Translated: CASSQGINQPQHF.

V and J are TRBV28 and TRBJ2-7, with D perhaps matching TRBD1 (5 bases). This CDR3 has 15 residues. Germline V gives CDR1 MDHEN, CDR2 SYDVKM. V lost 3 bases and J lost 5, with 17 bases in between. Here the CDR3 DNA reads TGTGCCAGCAGTTTTTGGTCAGGGCGTGCAGACGAGCAGTACTTC. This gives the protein CASSFWSGRADEQYF.

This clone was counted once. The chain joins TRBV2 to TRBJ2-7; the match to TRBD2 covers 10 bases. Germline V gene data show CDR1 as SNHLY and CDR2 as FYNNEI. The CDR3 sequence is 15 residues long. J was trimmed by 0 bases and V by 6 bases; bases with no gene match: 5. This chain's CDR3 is CASSATSGTSYEQYF. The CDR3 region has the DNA TGTGCCAGCAGCGCCACTAGCGGGACCTCCTACGAGCAGTACTTC.

The CDR3 is CASSLGGSSTDTQYF. CDR3 DNA sequence: TGTGCCAGCAGCTTGGGGGGCTCCAGTACAGATACGCAGTATTTT. The rearrangement joins TRBV13 to TRBJ2-3; D tentatively reads TRBD1 or TRBD2 (6 bases each). CDR1 is PRHDT, CDR2 FYEKMQ, per germline (reference sequence). The length of the CDR3 is 15 residues. V lost 3 bases and J lost 3, with 13 bases in between. The whole variable domain, filled in from reference TRBV13 and TRBJ2-3, reads AAGVIQSPRHLIKEKRETATLKCYPIPRHDTVYWYQQGPGQDPQFLISFYEKMQSDKGSIPDRFSAQQFSDYHSELNMSSLELGDSALYFCASSLGGSSTDTQYFGPGTRLTVL.